This T cell receptor beta chain was found in a study of shared clonotypes between healthy human individuals. A remark on this clone: Antigen specificity is unknown.

Assay used: immunoSEQ multiplex PCR; TCRdb lists only in-frame clones, some missing. Of 550,000 to 750,000 clones in the sample, about 90% were seen once. Study findings and constraints: The study found about 5% of naive CD4 clonotypes shared across several donors. Non-shared clonotypes displayed generation probabilities falling below those of clonotypes present in all four donors. Sorted-subset sequencing, rarefaction showed, was incomplete despite large depth.

CD45RO-negative CD8 cells positively selected for CCR7 made up the naive population, which excluded terminally differentiated effector memory CD45RA+ cells. The sample consisted of naive CD8+ T cells sorted from blood. The source is a man aged 25-40 years in good health.

CDR3: CAFPTGAGADTQYF. CDR3 coding DNA: TGTGCCTTCCCGACAGGGGCTGGGGCAGATACGCAGTATTTT. V and J are TRBV2 and TRBJ2-3, with 8 bases that match TRBD1. This CDR3 is built from 14 residues. Trimming at V came to 11 bases and at J to 4 bases, leaving 11 bases not matched to a gene. Germline V gene data show CDR1 as SNHLY and CDR2 as FYNNEI.